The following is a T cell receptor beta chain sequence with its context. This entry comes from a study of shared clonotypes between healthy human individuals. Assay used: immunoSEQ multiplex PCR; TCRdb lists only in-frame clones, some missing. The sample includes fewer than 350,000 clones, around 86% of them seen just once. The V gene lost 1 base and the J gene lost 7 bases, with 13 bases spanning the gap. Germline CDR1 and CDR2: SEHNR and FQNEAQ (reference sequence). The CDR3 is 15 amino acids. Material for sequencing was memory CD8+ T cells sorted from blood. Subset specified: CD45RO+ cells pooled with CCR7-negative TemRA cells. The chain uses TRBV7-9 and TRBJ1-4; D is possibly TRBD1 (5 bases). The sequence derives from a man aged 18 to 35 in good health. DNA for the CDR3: TGTGCCAGCAGCTTAGGGGGTCAGGGAGTTGAAAAACTGTTTTTT. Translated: CASSLGGQGVEKLFF.